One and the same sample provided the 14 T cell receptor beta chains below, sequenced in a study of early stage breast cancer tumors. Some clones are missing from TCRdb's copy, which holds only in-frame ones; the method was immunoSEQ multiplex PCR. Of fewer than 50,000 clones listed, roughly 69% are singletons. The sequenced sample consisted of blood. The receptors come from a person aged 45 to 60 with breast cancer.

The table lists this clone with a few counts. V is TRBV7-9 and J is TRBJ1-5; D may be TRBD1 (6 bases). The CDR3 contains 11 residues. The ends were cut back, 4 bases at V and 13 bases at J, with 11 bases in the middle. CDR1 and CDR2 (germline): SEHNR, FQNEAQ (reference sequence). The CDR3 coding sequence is TGTGCCAGCAGCTCTAACAGGGATCAGCATTTT. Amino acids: CASSSNRDQHF.

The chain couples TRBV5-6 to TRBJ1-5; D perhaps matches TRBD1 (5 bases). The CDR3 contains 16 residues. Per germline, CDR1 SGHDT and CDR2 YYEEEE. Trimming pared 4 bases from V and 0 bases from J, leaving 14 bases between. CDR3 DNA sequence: TGTGCCAGCAGCCCGACACAGGCGTATAGCAATCAGCCCCAGCATTTT. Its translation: CASSPTQAYSNQPQHF. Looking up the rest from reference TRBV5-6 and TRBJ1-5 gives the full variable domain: DAGVTQSPTHLIKTRGQQVTLRCSPKSGHDTVSWYQQALGQGPQFIFQYYEEEERQRGNFPDRFSGHQFPNYSSELNVNALLLGDSALYLCASSPTQAYSNQPQHFGDGTRLSIL.

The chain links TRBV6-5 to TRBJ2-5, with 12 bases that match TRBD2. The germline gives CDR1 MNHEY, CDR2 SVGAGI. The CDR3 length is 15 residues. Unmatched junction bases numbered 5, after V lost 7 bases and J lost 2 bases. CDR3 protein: CASIRTSGVQETQYF. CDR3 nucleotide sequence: TGTGCCAGCATCCGGACTAGCGGGGTTCAAGAGACCCAGTACTTC.

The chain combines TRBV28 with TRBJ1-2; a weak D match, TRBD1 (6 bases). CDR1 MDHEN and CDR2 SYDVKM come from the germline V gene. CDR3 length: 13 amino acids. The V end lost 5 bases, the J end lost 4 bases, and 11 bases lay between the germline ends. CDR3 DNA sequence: TGTGCCAGCAGTATAGGACAGTTCTATGGCTACACCTTC. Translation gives CASSIGQFYGYTF.

For the CDR3, the DNA is TGCGCCAGCAGTCAGGCAAACTCTACGGGATACGAGCAGTACGTC. This translates into CASSQANSTGYEQYV. The V gene is TRBV23-1, the J gene TRBJ2-7; D is possibly TRBD2 (5 bases). TRBV23-1 is recorded as an ORF, its role being uncertain. With 3 bases removed from V and 4 bases from J, the gap between germline ends came to 16 bases. CDR3 length: 15 residues.

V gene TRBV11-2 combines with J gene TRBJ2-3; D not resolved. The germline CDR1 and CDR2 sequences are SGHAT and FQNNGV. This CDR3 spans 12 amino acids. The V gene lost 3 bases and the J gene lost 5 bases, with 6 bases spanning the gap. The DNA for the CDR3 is TGTGCCAGCAGCTTTCTCGGAGATACGCAGTATTTT. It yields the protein CASSFLGDTQYF.

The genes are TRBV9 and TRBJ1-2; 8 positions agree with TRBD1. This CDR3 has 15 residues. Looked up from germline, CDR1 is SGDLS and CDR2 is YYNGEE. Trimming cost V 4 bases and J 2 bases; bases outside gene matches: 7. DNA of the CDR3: TGTGCCAGCAGCCCTGAGACAGGGGCGAACTATGGCTACACCTTC. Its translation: CASSPETGANYGYTF.

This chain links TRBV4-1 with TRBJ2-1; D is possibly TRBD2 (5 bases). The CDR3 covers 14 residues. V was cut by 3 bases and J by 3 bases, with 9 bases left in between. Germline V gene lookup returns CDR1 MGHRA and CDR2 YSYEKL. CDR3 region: CASSQQRNYNEQFF. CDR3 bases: TGCGCCAGCAGCCAGCAGCGGAACTACAATGAGCAGTTCTTC.

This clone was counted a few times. The CDR3 reads CASSPLGDPTDTQYF. In DNA, the CDR3 is TGTGCCAGCAGCCCGCTCGGGGATCCCACAGATACGCAGTATTTT. This chain uses TRBV11-2 with TRBJ2-3, with D possibly TRBD2 on 5 matching bases. Germline CDR1 reads SGHAT; CDR2 reads FQNNGV. Trimming removed 5 bases at V and 2 bases at J, with 14 bases between. The CDR3 has 15 amino acids. Full variable domain (outside the CDR3, taken from reference TRBV11-2 and TRBJ2-3): EAGVAQSPRYKIIEKRQSVAFWCNPISGHATLYWYQQILGQGPKLLIQFQNNGVVDDSQLPKDRFSAERLKGVDSTLKIQPAKLEDSAVYLCASSPLGDPTDTQYFGPGTRLTVL.

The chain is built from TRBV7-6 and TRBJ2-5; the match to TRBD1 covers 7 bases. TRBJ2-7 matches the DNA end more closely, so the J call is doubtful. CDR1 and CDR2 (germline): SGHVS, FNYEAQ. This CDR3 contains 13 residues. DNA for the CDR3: TGTGCCAGCAGCTCGACAGGGATAGGCGAGCAGTACTTC. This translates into CASSSTGIGEQYF.

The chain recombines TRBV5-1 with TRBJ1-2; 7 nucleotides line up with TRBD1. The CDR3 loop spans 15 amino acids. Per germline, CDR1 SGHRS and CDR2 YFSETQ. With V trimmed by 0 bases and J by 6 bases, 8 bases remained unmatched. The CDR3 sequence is CASSLALPTGNGYTF. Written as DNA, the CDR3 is TGCGCCAGCAGCTTGGCCTTACCGACAGGGAATGGCTACACCTTC.

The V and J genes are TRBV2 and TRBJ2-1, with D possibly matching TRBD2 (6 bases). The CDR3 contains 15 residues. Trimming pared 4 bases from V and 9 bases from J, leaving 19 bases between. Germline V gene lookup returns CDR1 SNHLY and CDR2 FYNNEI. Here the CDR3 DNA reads TGTGCCAGCAGTGGGGGATTTAGCGGAGCAGGTGAGCAGTTCTTC. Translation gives CASSGGFSGAGEQFF.

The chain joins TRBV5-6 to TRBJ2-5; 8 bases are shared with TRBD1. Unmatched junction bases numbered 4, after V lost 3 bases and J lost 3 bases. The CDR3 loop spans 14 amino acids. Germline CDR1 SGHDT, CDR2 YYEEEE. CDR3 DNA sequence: TGTGCCAGCAGCTGGACAGGGTTGGAAGAGACCCAGTACTTC. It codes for CASSWTGLEETQYF.

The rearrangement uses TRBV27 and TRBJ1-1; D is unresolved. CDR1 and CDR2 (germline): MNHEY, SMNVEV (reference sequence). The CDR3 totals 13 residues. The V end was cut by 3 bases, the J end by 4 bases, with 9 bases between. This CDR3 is CASSFSGITEAFF. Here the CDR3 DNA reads TGTGCCAGCAGTTTCTCCGGGATCACTGAAGCTTTCTTT.